These 16 T cell receptor beta chains came from one sample sequenced in a study of shared clonotypes between healthy human individuals. Using immunoSEQ multiplex PCR, the repertoire was profiled, and TCRdb retains in-frame clones only, with some absent. The sample consists of around 750,000 clones, less than 85% of them appearing once. Material for sequencing was memory CD4+ T cells sorted from blood. Subset indicated: CD45RA-negative fraction. The receptors derive from a woman in her 30s in good health.

V usage is TRBV13 and J usage is TRBJ1-2; D not certain. Trimming left V 4 bases short and J 8 bases short, with 17 bases between. The CDR3 has 14 amino acids. CDR1 PRHDT and CDR2 FYEKMQ come from the germline V gene (reference sequence). DNA of the CDR3: TGTGCCAGCAGCTGGTTAACGGGAGCAGAGGGCTACACCTTC. It is translated as CASSWLTGAEGYTF.

The V and J genes are TRBV7-2 and TRBJ2-7; 8 positions match TRBD1. The CDR3 is 13 residues long. Germline V CDR1 and CDR2: SGHTA, FQGNSA. Trimming took 6 bases from V and 2 from J; bases not matched to a gene: 3. This chain's CDR3 is CASRTTGAYEQYF. The DNA for the CDR3 is TGTGCCAGCAGGACGACAGGGGCCTACGAGCAGTACTTC. Full variable domain (missing parts from reference TRBV7-2 and TRBJ2-7): GAGVSQSPSNKVTEKGKDVELRCDPISGHTALYWYRQSLGQGLEFLIYFQGNSAPDKSGLPSDRFSAERTGGSVSTLTIQRTQQEDSAVYLCASRTTGAYEQYFGPGTRLTVT.

The chain uses TRBV6-1 and TRBJ2-7, with 10 bases that match TRBD2. The CDR3 consists of 14 residues. CDR1 and CDR2 (germline): MNHNS, SASEGT. J was trimmed by 5 bases and V by 6 bases; bases with no gene match: 7. CDR3 coding DNA: TGTGCCAGCAGCCTGAGCGGGAGGGGAGACGAGCAGTACTTC. The encoded protein is CASSLSGRGDEQYF.

This clone was picked up one time. This chain connects TRBV19 to TRBJ1-5, with a tentative D call TRBD1 (5 bases). Trimming took off 6 bases at V and 0 bases at J, with 15 bases between the two ends. Germline CDR1 reads LNHDA; CDR2 reads SQIVND (reference sequence). There are 16 residues in the CDR3. CDR3 amino acids: CASSKTAGNSNQPQHF. DNA of the CDR3: TGTGCCAGTAGCAAAACGGCAGGGAATAGCAATCAGCCCCAGCATTTT.

The chain has TRBV30 and TRBJ2-1; possible D gene TRBD2, 6 bases. V was trimmed by 8 bases and J by 0 bases, leaving 17 bases between them. The CDR3 has 15 residues. Germline values: CDR1 GTSNPN, CDR2 SVGIG (reference sequence). The CDR3 loop reads CATERRGSSYNEQFF. CDR3 DNA sequence: TGTGCCACGGAGCGGCGGGGTAGCTCCTACAATGAGCAGTTCTTC.

V usage is TRBV19 and J usage is TRBJ1-5; D remains unclear. Germline V gene sequence: CDR1 LNHDA, CDR2 SQIVND (reference sequence). V shed 5 bases and J shed 3 bases, with 8 bases lying between them. The CDR3 is 13 residues long. As DNA, the CDR3 is TGTGCCAGTAGTTCTCAGTACAATCAGCCCCAGCATTTT. Protein product: CASSSQYNQPQHF. Drawing the rest from reference TRBV19 and TRBJ1-5, the complete variable domain is DGGITQSPKYLFRKEGQNVTLSCEQNLNHDAMYWYRQDPGQGLRLIYYSQIVNDFQKGDIAEGYSVSREKKESFPLTVTSAQKNPTAFYLCASSSQYNQPQHFGDGTRLSIL.

The genes are TRBV19 and TRBJ1-2, with 8 bases identical to TRBD1. Trimming at V came to 7 bases and at J to 4 bases, leaving 8 bases not matched to a gene. Germline CDR1 and CDR2: LNHDA and SQIVND (reference sequence). This CDR3 region has 14 residues. The CDR3 DNA reads as TGTGCCAGTACCCCTGACAGGGGCACCTATGGCTACACCTTC. Amino acid sequence: CASTPDRGTYGYTF.

Turning to this clone: Other DNA sequences in this specimen translate into the identical CDR3. This chain joins TRBV11-2 and TRBJ2-1; no clear D gene. CDR1 is SGHAT and CDR2 is FQNNGV in the germline V gene. The CDR3 has 15 residues. V lost 1 base, J lost 0 bases, and 7 bases lay in between. CDR3 in amino acids: CASSLAPGSYNEQFF. The CDR3 DNA reads as TGTGCCAGCAGCTTAGCCCCCGGCTCCTACAATGAGCAGTTCTTC.

This sequence joins TRBV9 and TRBJ2-7; 10 bases align to TRBD2. V shed 0 bases and J 7 bases; nucleotides not matched to a gene: 16. This CDR3 comprises 18 residues. Germline-derived CDR1 and CDR2 are SGDLS and YYNGEE. The DNA of the CDR3 is TGTGCCAGCAGCGTAGGGACTAGCGGATACCATCCCCAGGGGGAGCAGTACTTC. Protein sequence: CASSVGTSGYHPQGEQYF.

CDR3 sequence reads: CASSWDSRDTQYF. CDR3 coding DNA: TGTGCCAGCAGCTGGGACTCTCGAGATACGCAGTATTTT. The rearrangement joins TRBV7-9 to TRBJ2-3, with D perhaps matching TRBD2 (6 bases). Germline V gene data show CDR1 as SEHNR and CDR2 as FQNEAQ (reference sequence). V was pared by 4 bases and J by 5 bases, with 10 bases between. The CDR3 is 13 residues long.

The V and J genes are TRBV6-6 and TRBJ2-2; D remains unclear. CDR1 and CDR2 (germline): MNHNY, SVGAGI (reference sequence). The CDR3 contains 13 residues. V was shortened by 0 bases and J by 6 bases, with 5 bases between the two germline ends. The chain's CDR3 is CASSYSWSGELFF. The CDR3 nucleotides read TGTGCCAGCAGTTACTCGTGGTCCGGGGAGCTGTTTTTT.

The chain has TRBV6-1 and TRBJ1-5; the D gene is possibly TRBD1 (5 bases). Trimming shortened V by 4 bases and J by 0 bases, and 16 bases separated the two germline ends. CDR1 is MNHNS and CDR2 is SASEGT in the germline V gene. The CDR3 covers 17 residues. The CDR3 here is CASSAYATGYSNQPQHF. The CDR3 DNA follows: TGTGCCAGCAGTGCATATGCAACAGGCTATAGCAATCAGCCCCAGCATTTT.

In regard to this clone: Its ends do not fully match the called genes, so a read error is possible. The chain uses TRBV5-1 and TRBJ1-3; D is perhaps TRBD1 (5 bases). CDR3 length equals 14 residues. In germline, CDR1 is SGHRS, CDR2 YFSETQ. CDR3 loop: CASSLGRDGDTIYF. For the CDR3, the DNA is TGCGCCAGCAGCTTGGGCAGGGATGGAGACACCATATATTTT. Filled out from reference TRBV5-1 and TRBJ1-3, the complete variable domain reads KAGVTQTPRYLIKTRGQQVTLSCSPISGHRSVSWYQQTPGQGLQFLFEYFSETQRNKGNFPGRFSGRQFSNSRSEMNVSTLELGDSALYLCASSLGRDGDTIYFGEGSWLTVV.

This chain connects TRBV18 to TRBJ1-2, with 10 bases matching TRBD1. The V segment lost 2 bases and the J segment 8 bases; nucleotides outside the gene matches: 5. The CDR3 is 14 residues long. Germline lookup yields CDR1 KGHSH and CDR2 LQKENI. The chain's CDR3 is CASSPRQGARGYTF. The CDR3 region has the DNA TGTGCCAGCTCACCAAGACAGGGGGCGAGAGGCTACACCTTC.

The genes are TRBV27 and TRBJ1-1, with D possibly being TRBD1 (5 bases). CDR3 size: 13 residues. Per germline, CDR1 MNHEY and CDR2 SMNVEV (reference sequence). The V and J ends lost 6 bases and 6 bases respectively, with 14 bases between them. Here the CDR3 reads CASSPPGTPEAFF. CDR3 bases: TGTGCCAGCAGCCCCCCCGGGACCCCTGAAGCTTTCTTT.

The CDR3 DNA reads TGTGCCAGTAGTATAGGGTATATGCAGGACCCCCTTCAAGAGACCCAGTACTTC. Amino acids: CASSIGYMQDPLQETQYF. The rearrangement uses TRBV19 and TRBJ2-5; unclear D gene. V lost 1 base, J lost 2 bases, and 20 bases lay in between. Germline lookup yields CDR1 LNHDA and CDR2 SQIVND (reference sequence). The CDR3 extends over 18 amino acids.